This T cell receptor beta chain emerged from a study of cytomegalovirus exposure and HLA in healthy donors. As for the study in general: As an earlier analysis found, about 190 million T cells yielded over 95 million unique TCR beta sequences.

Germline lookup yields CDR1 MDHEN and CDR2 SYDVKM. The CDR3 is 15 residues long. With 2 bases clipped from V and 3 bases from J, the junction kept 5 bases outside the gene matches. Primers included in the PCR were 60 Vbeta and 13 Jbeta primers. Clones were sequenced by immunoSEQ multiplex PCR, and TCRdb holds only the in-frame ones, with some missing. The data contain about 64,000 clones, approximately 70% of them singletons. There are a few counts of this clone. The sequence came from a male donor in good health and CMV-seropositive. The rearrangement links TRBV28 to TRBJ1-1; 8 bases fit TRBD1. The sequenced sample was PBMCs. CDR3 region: CASSLADRVDTEAFF. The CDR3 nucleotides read TGTGCCAGCAGTTTAGCGGACAGGGTCGACACTGAAGCTTTCTTT.